The next 27 T cell receptor beta chains were all read from a single sample in a study of radiotherapy plus CTLA-4 blockade in lung cancer. Repertoires were generated with immunoSEQ multiplex PCR, while TCRdb's copy carries only in-frame clones and drops some. The data hold more than 95,000 clones, with about four fifths observed a single time. The sequencing here drew on peripheral blood, taken from a patient treated with radiotherapy plus ipilimumab. These receptors came from a human donor with non-small cell lung cancer who had a partial response to radiotherapy plus ipilimumab. Some clones in this sample may be carry-over from other donors' samples.

The DNA of the CDR3 is TGTGCCAGCAGCTTGTCCGGGAGAACCGGGGAGCTGTTTTTT. Protein: CASSLSGRTGELFF. The J gene is TRBJ2-2, the V gene TRBV5-6; possibly TRBD2 for D (6 bases). This CDR3 has 14 amino acids. V was trimmed by 1 base and J by 5 bases, leaving 9 bases between them. CDR1 SGHDT and CDR2 YYEEEE come from the germline V gene.

The genes are TRBV18 and TRBJ2-1; D is unresolved. This CDR3 is built from 13 residues. Per the germline V gene, CDR1 is KGHSH and CDR2 is LQKENI. V was trimmed by 2 bases and J by 6 bases, leaving 8 bases between them. The CDR3 bases are TGTGCCAGCTCACCAGGGCTTACCAATGAGCAGTTCTTC. It encodes CASSPGLTNEQFF. Together with reference TRBV18 and TRBJ2-1, the CDR3 gives the full variable domain: NAGVMQNPRHLVRRRGQEARLRCSPMKGHSHVYWYRQLPEEGLKFMVYLQKENIIDESGMPKERFSAEFPKEGPSILRIQQVVRGDSAAYFCASSPGLTNEQFFGPGTRLTVL.

This chain uses TRBV4-2 with TRBJ1-6, with 10 positions matching TRBD1. CDR1 LGHNA and CDR2 YNFKEQ come from the germline V gene. The junction had 10 bases not matched to a gene; V was cut back by 6 bases and J by 8 bases. The length of the CDR3 is 16 residues. The CDR3 region is CASSQSLGQGDSPLHF. CDR3 bases: TGTGCCAGCAGTCAATCCCTCGGACAGGGGGATTCACCCCTCCACTTT.

The chain recombines TRBV19 with TRBJ1-1; unclear D gene. CDR1 and CDR2 (germline): LNHDA, SQIVND (reference sequence). The CDR3 extends over 13 amino acids. Deletions cut 3 bases from V and 6 bases from J, with 11 bases between. CDR3 amino acids: CASSIERVSEAFF. The CDR3 nucleotides read TGTGCCAGTAGTATTGAGAGGGTTTCTGAAGCTTTCTTT.

This clone has just one count. The chain employs TRBV7-9 and TRBJ1-5; D is perhaps TRBD1 (5 bases). Trimming shortened V by 6 bases and J by 11 bases, and 17 bases separated the two germline ends. Germline CDR1 and CDR2: SEHNR and FQNEAQ (reference sequence). The CDR3 length is 13 residues. CDR3 in amino acids: CASSSDSPQAQHF. The CDR3 DNA is TGTGCCAGCAGTTCCGACAGCCCGCAGGCCCAGCATTTT.

The chain couples TRBV9 to TRBJ1-3; D unclear. Germline CDR1 and CDR2: SGDLS and YYNGEE. The CDR3 loop spans 14 amino acids. Trimming cost V 0 bases and J 2 bases, with 6 bases left between them. The chain's CDR3 is CASSVDTPGNTIYF. The CDR3 DNA sequence: TGTGCCAGCAGCGTAGACACACCTGGAAACACCATATATTTT.

The chain couples TRBV9 to TRBJ1-1; D is unclear. The germline V gene encodes CDR1 SGDLS and CDR2 YYNGEE. V gave up 1 base and J gave up 5 bases, with 12 bases separating them. The CDR3 is 14 amino acids. CDR3 residues: CASSVRGPPTEAFF. The CDR3 DNA sequence: TGTGCCAGCAGCGTACGGGGTCCGCCAACTGAAGCTTTCTTT.

The sample holds a few counts of this clone. This rearrangement joins TRBV10-3 to TRBJ2-2; TRBD2 matches 13 bases. The CDR3 runs to 16 residues. Trimming removed 8 bases from V and 3 bases from J; junction bases left unmatched: 6. Germline CDR1 reads ENHRY; CDR2 reads SYGVKD. The CDR3 protein is CAIGGTSGVYTGELFF. The CDR3 DNA is TGTGCCATCGGAGGGACTAGCGGGGTGTACACCGGGGAGCTGTTTTTT.

This clone occurred many times. V usage is TRBV6-1 and J usage is TRBJ1-5; D might be TRBD1 (6 bases). Trimming shortened V by 6 bases and J by 7 bases, and 16 bases separated the two germline ends. CDR1 is MNHNS, CDR2 SASEGT, per germline. The CDR3 loop spans 14 amino acids. CDR3 DNA sequence: TGTGCCAGCAGCCACAGGGAAGGAGGACAGCCCCAGCATTTT. Protein: CASSHREGGQPQHF.

The chain couples TRBV7-3 to TRBJ2-2; 7 bases map to TRBD2. The CDR3 is 16 residues long. Germline trimming cut 1 base from V and 0 bases from J; bases unmatched to any gene: 2. Germline V gene data show CDR1 as SGHTA and CDR2 as FQGTGA. The CDR3 here is CASSLRGGANTGELFF. Written as DNA, the CDR3 is TGTGCCAGCAGCTTAAGGGGGGGAGCGAACACCGGGGAGCTGTTTTTT.

This clone was observed a handful of times. This rearrangement joins TRBV5-8 to TRBJ1-1, with TRBD1 matching 7 bases. The CDR3 contains 15 residues. Germline V gene lookup returns CDR1 SGHTS and CDR2 YDEGEE. The V and J ends lost 5 bases and 1 base, in that order; junction bases with no gene match: 8. The CDR3 loop reads CASRSTHRGNTEAFF. The DNA of the CDR3 is TGTGCCAGCAGGTCAACCCACAGGGGGAACACTGAAGCTTTCTTT.

The genes are TRBV6-6 and TRBJ1-3; D remains ambiguous. From germline, CDR1 is MNHNY and CDR2 SVGAGI (reference sequence). V gave up 6 bases and J gave up 0 bases, with 9 bases separating them. The CDR3 extends over 14 amino acids. The CDR3 protein is CASRPNNSGNTIYF. The CDR3 region has the DNA TGTGCCAGCAGACCTAATAACTCTGGAAACACCATATATTTT.

The chain employs TRBV5-4 and TRBJ1-2; D gene ambiguous. V lost 2 bases and J lost 3, with 11 bases in between. The CDR3 extends over 14 amino acids. Germline V gene sequence: CDR1 SGHNT, CDR2 YYREEE (reference sequence). The CDR3 DNA reads as TGTGCCAGCAGCTTCTCGGGGTCGGACTATGGCTACACCTTC. This gives the protein CASSFSGSDYGYTF.

As to this clone: One end of the junction varies from germline; a read error may be responsible. This sample also contains other DNA sequences that code for the same CDR3. V gene TRBV5-1 combines with J gene TRBJ1-6; no clear D. The CDR3 length is 15 residues. Germline V CDR1 and CDR2: SGHRS, YFSETQ. The chain's CDR3 is CASSLAGIGYSPLHF. CDR3 coding DNA: TGCGCCAGCAGCTTGGCAGGAATCGGATATTCGCCCCTCCACTTT.

The J gene is TRBJ1-2, the V gene TRBV6-5, with a possible D match to TRBD1 (6 bases). The V gene's germline CDR1 is MNHEY and CDR2 SVGAGI. The CDR3 has 12 residues. Trimming shortened V by 5 bases and J by 7 bases, and 11 bases separated the two germline ends. The CDR3 region is CASSGNRVGYTF. The CDR3 DNA sequence: TGTGCCAGCAGTGGAAACAGGGTTGGCTACACCTTC.

CDR3 sequence (DNA): TGTGCCAGCAGCCTACCAGGGGATTCCTACGAGCAGTACTTC. It translates to CASSLPGDSYEQYF. The chain links TRBV7-8 to TRBJ2-7, with D perhaps matching TRBD1 (6 bases). The CDR3 sequence is 14 residues long. Trimming took 5 bases from V and 1 from J, leaving 12 bases between them. Germline V gives CDR1 SGHVS, CDR2 FQNEAQ.

This sequence joins TRBV14 and TRBJ2-3, with 7 bases that match TRBD2. V lost 1 base and J lost 3; bases outside the gene matches: 1. Germline V gives CDR1 SGHDN, CDR2 FVKESK. The CDR3 runs to 14 residues. The chain's CDR3 is CASSQGTRTDTQYF. The CDR3 bases are TGTGCCAGCAGCCAAGGGACTAGAACAGATACGCAGTATTTT.

The chain links TRBV4-2 to TRBJ2-7; TRBD1 matches 9 bases. The CDR3 loop spans 14 amino acids. Trimming removed 5 bases from V and 7 bases from J; junction bases left unmatched: 9. Germline V CDR1 and CDR2: LGHNA, YNFKEQ. The CDR3 spells CASSVRQGGSEQYF. CDR3 in DNA: TGTGCCAGCAGCGTCAGACAGGGGGGGAGTGAGCAGTACTTC.

The chain joins TRBV19 to TRBJ1-1; maybe TRBD1 (6 bases). Germline lookup yields CDR1 LNHDA and CDR2 SQIVND (reference sequence). V was clipped by 7 bases and J by 6 bases, with 18 bases between them. This CDR3 has 14 amino acids. CDR3 DNA: TGTGCCAGTAACAACAGGGACCCACTCGCTGAAGCTTTCTTT. This translates into CASNNRDPLAEAFF.

The chain employs TRBV5-3 and TRBJ1-6, with D hard to call. TRBV5-3 counts as an open reading frame of uncertain function. The CDR3 extends over 14 amino acids. V lost 1 base and J 7 bases, leaving 9 bases between the germline ends. The CDR3 region has the DNA TGTGCCAGAAGCTTGTCCTGGCGGAATTCACCCCTCCACTTT. It yields the protein CARSLSWRNSPLHF.

This rearrangement joins TRBV2 to TRBJ2-1; TRBD2 agrees at 10 bases. The length of the CDR3 is 16 residues. J lost 8 bases, V lost 2 bases, and 9 bases had no gene match. Germline values: CDR1 SNHLY, CDR2 FYNNEI. CDR3 sequence (DNA): TGTGCCAGCAGTGAACGGTCGCTAGCGGGGGCCCATGAGCAGTTCTTC. This translates into CASSERSLAGAHEQFF.

The rearrangement joins TRBV5-1 to TRBJ2-7, with D maybe TRBD2 (6 bases). This CDR3 has 16 amino acids. Germline V gene data show CDR1 as SGHRS and CDR2 as YFSETQ. Trimming left V 4 bases short and J 0 bases short, with 17 bases between. DNA of the CDR3: TGCGCCAGCAGCCAGTCCGGGACTCCAAGCTCCTACGAGCAGTACTTC. It codes for CASSQSGTPSSYEQYF.

This clone was recorded once. The chain joins TRBV5-1 to TRBJ2-1, with unresolved D. V lost 1 base and J lost 1, with 12 bases in between. The CDR3 has 16 residues. Germline V gene data show CDR1 as SGHRS and CDR2 as YFSETQ. CDR3 nucleotide sequence: TGCGCCAGCAGCTTGTTATCTTGGCCGTCCTACAATGAGCAGTTCTTC. This sequence encodes CASSLLSWPSYNEQFF.

V usage is TRBV6-5 and J usage is TRBJ1-1; tentatively, D is TRBD1 (6 bases). Germline V gene lookup returns CDR1 MNHEY and CDR2 SVGAGI. CDR3 size: 13 residues. With 4 bases removed from V and 2 bases from J, the gap between germline ends came to 8 bases. CDR3 in DNA: TGTGCCAGCAGTTCAGGGGTCAACACTGAAGCTTTCTTT. Residues: CASSSGVNTEAFF.

This clone showed up just a few times. This sequence joins TRBV7-9 and TRBJ1-4; D ambiguous. The CDR3 has 12 amino acids. Germline loops: CDR1 SEHNR, CDR2 FQNEAQ (reference sequence). Trimming took 6 bases from V and 8 from J, leaving 10 bases between them. CDR3 nucleotides: TGTGCCAGCAGAAAGAGTAACGAAAAACTGTTTTTT. Translated, it gives CASRKSNEKLFF.

This rearrangement joins TRBV7-2 to TRBJ1-4; D might be TRBD1 (6 bases). The CDR3 length is 14 residues. Germline V gives CDR1 SGHTA, CDR2 FQGNSA. V lost 5 bases and J lost 5, with 12 bases in between. The chain's CDR3 is CASSPGTLNEKLFF. The CDR3 nucleotides read TGTGCCAGCAGCCCCGGGACACTGAATGAAAAACTGTTTTTT.

CDR3 sequence reads: CASSLRKGGLTRYQETQYF. The DNA for the CDR3 is TGTGCCAGCAGCTTACGTAAAGGTGGGCTAACCCGGTACCAAGAGACCCAGTACTTC. The chain has TRBV11-3 and TRBJ2-5; no reliable D call. Deletions cut 2 bases from V and 0 bases from J, with 22 bases between. CDR3 length: 19 amino acids. Germline CDR1 reads SGHNT; CDR2 reads YENEEA.